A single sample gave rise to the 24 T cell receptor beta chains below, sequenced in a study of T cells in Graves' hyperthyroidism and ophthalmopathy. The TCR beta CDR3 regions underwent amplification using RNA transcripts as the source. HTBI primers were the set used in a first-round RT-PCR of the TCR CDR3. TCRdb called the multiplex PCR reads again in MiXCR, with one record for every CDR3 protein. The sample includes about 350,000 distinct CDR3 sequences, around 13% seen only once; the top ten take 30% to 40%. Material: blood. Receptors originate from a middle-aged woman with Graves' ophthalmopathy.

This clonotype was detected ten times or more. CDR3 DNA sequence: TGTGCCAGCAGTACGACAGGGGCCCGAGAGGGAGGCTACACCTTC. As protein: CASSTTGAREGGYTF. V is TRBV2 and J is TRBJ1-2; the match to TRBD1 covers 8 bases. Germline V gives CDR1 SNHLY, CDR2 FYNNEI. The J segment lost 8 bases and the V segment lost 5 bases, leaving 13 bases of the junction unmatched. There are 15 residues in the CDR3.

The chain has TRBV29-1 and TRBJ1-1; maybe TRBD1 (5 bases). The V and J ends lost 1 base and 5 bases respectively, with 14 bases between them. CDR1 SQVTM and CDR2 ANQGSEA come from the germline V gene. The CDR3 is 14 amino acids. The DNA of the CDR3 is TGCAGCGTTGAAGTCGGGACGGGTTGGACTGAAGCTTTCTTT. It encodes CSVEVGTGWTEAFF.

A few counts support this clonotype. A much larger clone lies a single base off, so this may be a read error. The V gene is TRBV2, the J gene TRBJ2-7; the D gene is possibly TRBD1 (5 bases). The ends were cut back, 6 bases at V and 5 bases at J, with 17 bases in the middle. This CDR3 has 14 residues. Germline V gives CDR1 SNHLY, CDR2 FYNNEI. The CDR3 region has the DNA TGTGCCAGCAGGGCGACAGATACTATCCACGAGCAGTACTTC. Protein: CASRATDTIHEQYF.

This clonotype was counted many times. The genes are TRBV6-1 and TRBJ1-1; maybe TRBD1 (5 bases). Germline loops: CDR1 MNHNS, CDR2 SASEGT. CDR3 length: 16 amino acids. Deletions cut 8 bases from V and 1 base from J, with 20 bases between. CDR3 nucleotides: TGTGCCAGCCCCCAAGGACGCTCCACAGGGAACACTGAAGCTTTCTTT. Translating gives CASPQGRSTGNTEAFF.

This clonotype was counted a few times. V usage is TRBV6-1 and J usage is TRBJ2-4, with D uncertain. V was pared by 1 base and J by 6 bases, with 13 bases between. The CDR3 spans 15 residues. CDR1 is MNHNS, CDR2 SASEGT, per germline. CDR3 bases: TGTGCCAGCAGTGAAGGTGATCACGTGTTAAACATTCAGTACTTC. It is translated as CASSEGDHVLNIQYF.

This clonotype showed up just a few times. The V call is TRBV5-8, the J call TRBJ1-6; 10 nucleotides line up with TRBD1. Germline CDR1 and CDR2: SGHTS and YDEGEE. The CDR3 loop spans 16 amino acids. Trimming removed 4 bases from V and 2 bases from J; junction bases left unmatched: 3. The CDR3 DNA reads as TGTGCCAGCAGCATCGGGACAGGGGCCTATAATTCACCCCTCCACTTT. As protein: CASSIGTGAYNSPLHF. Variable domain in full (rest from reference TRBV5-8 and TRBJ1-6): EAGVTQSPTHLIKTRGQQATLRCSPISGHTSVYWYQQALGLGLQFLLWYDEGEERNRGNFPPRFSGRQFPNYSSELNVNALELEDSALYLCASSIGTGAYNSPLHFGNGTRLTVT.

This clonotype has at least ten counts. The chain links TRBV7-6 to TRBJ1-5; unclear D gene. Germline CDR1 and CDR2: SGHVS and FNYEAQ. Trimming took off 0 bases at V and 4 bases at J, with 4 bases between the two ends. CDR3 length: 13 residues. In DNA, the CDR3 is TGTGCCAGCAGCTTAGCGGTGAATCAGCCCCAGCATTTT. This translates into CASSLAVNQPQHF.

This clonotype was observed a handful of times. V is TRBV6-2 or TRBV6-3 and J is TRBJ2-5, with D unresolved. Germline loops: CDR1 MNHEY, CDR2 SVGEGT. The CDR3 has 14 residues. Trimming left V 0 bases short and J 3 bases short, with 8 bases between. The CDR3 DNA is TGTGCCAGCAGTTACTCACGACTCAAAGAGACCCAGTACTTC. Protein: CASSYSRLKETQYF.

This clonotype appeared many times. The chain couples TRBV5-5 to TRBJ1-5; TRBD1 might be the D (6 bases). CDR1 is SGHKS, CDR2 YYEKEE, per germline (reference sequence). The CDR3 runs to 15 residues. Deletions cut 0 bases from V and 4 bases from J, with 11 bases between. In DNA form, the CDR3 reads TGTGCCAGCAGCTTGGTTGTGGGGGCAAATCAGCCCCAGCATTTT. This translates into CASSLVVGANQPQHF.

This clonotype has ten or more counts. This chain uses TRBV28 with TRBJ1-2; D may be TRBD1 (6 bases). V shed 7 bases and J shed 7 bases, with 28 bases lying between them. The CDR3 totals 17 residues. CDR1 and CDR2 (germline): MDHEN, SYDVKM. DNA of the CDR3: TGTGCCAGCAACCCCAAGGGGACAATGGGCTACCTATTTGGCTACACCTTC. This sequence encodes CASNPKGTMGYLFGYTF.

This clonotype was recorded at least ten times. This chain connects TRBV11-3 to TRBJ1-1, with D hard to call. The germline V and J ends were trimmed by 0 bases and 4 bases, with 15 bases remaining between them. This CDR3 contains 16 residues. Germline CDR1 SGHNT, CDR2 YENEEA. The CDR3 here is CASSLEGSRMGTEAFF. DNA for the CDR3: TGTGCCAGCAGCTTAGAAGGTTCCAGGATGGGCACTGAAGCTTTCTTT.

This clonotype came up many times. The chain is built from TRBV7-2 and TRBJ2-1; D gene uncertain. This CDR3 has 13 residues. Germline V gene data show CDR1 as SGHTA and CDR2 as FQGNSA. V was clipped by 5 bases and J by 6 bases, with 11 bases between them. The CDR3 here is CASSTQSGNEQFF. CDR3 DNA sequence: TGTGCCAGCAGCACCCAGTCGGGCAATGAGCAGTTCTTC.

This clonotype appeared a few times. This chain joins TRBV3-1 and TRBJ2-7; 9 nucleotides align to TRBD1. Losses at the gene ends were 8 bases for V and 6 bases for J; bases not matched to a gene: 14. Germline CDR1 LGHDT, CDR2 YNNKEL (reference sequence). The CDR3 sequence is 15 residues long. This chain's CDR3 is CASGESTGGFSEQYF. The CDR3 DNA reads TGTGCCAGCGGGGAGTCGACAGGGGGATTTAGCGAGCAGTACTTC.

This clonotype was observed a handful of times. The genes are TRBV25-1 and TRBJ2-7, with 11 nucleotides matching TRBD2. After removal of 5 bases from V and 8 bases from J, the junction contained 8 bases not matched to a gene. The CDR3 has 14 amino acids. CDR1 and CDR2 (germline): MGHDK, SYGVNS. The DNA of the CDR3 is TGTGCCAGCAGTTTTCCCGGGACTAGCGGCAAGCAGTACTTC. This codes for CASSFPGTSGKQYF.

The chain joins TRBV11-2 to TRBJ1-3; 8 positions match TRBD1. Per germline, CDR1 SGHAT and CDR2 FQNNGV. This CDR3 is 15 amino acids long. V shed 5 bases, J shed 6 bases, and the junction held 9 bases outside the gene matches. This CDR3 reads CASSTSSGGINTIYF. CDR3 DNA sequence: TGTGCCAGCAGCACCTCCTCAGGGGGCATAAACACCATATATTTT.

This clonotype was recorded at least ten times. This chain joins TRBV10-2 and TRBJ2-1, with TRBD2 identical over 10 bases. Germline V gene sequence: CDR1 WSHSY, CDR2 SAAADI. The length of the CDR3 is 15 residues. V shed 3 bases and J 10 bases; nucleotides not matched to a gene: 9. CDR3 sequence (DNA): TGCGCCAGCAGTGAAGGGACTAGCGCTGGAAGCGAGCAGTTCTTC. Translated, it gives CASSEGTSAGSEQFF.

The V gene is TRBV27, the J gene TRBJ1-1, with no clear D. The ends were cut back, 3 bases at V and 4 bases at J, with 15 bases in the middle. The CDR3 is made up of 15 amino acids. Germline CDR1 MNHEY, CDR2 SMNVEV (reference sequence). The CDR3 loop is CASSFSLSVSTEAFF. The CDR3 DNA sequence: TGTGCCAGCAGTTTTTCTCTTTCGGTGTCCACTGAAGCTTTCTTT.

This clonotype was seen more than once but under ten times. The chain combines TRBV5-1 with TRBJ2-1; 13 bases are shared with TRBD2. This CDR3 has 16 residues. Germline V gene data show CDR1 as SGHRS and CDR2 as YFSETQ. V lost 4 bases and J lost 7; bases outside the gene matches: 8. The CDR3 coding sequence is TGCGCCAGCAGCCGGTACGGACTAGCGGGAGCGAATGAGCAGTTCTTC. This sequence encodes CASSRYGLAGANEQFF.

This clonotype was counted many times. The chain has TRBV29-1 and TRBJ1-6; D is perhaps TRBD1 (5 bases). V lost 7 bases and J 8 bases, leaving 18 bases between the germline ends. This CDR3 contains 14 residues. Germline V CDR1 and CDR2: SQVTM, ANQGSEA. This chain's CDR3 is CSARVGGAYSPLHF. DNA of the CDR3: TGCAGCGCCCGTGTCGGAGGGGCCTATTCACCCCTCCACTTT. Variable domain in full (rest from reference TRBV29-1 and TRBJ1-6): SAVISQKPSRDICQRGTSLTIQCQVDSQVTMMFWYRQQPGQSLTLIATANQGSEATYESGFVIDKFPISRPNLTFSTLTVSNMSPEDSSIYLCSARVGGAYSPLHFGNGTRLTVT.

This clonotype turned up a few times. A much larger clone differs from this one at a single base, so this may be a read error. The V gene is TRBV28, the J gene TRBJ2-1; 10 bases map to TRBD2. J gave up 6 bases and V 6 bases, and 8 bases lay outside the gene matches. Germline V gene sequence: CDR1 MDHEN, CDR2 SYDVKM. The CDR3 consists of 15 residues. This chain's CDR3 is CASRKLAGPRNEQFF. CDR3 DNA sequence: TGTGCCAGCAGAAAACTAGCGGGGCCACGCAATGAGCAGTTCTTC.

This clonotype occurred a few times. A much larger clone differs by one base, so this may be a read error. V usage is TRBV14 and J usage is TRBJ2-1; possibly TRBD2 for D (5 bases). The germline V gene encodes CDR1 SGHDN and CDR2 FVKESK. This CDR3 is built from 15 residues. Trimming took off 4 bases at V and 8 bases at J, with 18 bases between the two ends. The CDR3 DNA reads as TGTGCCAGCAGCCTAAACTTGGGAGTTGGGGATGAGCAGTTCTTC. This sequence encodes CASSLNLGVGDEQFF.

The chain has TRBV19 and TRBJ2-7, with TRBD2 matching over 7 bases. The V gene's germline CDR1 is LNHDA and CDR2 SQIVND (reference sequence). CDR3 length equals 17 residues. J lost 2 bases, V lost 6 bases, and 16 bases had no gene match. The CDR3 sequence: CASSDLGGGLGAYEQYF. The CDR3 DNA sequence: TGTGCCAGTAGCGACCTGGGCGGGGGTTTAGGGGCCTACGAGCAGTACTTC.

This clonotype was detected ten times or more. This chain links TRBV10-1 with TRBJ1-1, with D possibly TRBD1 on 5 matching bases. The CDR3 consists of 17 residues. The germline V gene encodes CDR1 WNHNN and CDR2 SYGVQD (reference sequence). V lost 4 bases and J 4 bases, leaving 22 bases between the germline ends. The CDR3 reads CASSVGRGPMAGTEAFF. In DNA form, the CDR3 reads TGCGCCAGCAGTGTAGGGCGGGGCCCCATGGCGGGCACTGAAGCTTTCTTT.

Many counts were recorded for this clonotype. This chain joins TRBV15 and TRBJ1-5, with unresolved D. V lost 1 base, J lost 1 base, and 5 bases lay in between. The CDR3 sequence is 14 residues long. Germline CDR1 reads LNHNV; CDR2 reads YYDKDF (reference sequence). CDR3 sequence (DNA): TGTGCCACCAGCAGAGGACGGAGCAATCAGCCCCAGCATTTT. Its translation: CATSRGRSNQPQHF.